This T cell receptor (beta chain) was observed in a study of T cell responses to AZD1222 COVID-19 vaccine. The wider study: Pooled together were second doses at about 4 or about 12 weeks.

V shed 0 bases and J 5 bases; nucleotides not matched to a gene: 12. Germline V gives CDR1 SGDLS, CDR2 YYNGEE. This CDR3 region has 17 residues. Findings and limits, study-wide: CD4 TCRs linked to vaccination spanned spike, dominating at 160-218 and 743-854. Only five or six AZD1222 recipients tested seropositive at baseline. Increases in Spike-specific TCR breadth and depth were seen after two AZD1222 doses.

Concerning this clone itself: Its target is not known.

TCRdb keeps only in-frame clones here, not all; method: immunoSEQ multiplex PCR. The data show some 110,000 clones, over 80% seen once. The sequence was collected from an adult in good health. This specimen was peripheral blood, taken on day 0 of AZD1222 vaccination. This chain connects TRBV9 to TRBJ2-5; 8 bases map to TRBD1. DNA of the CDR3: TGTGCCAGCAGCGTAGTAGAGGGACAGGTGCGGCGGGAGACCCAGTACTTC. Protein: CASSVVEGQVRRETQYF.